The next 7 T cell receptor beta chains were all read from a single sample in a study of CD8 T cells in ankylosing spondylitis (dated by TCRdb to about 2017). Study-level results and caveats: Blood from ankylosing spondylitis patients appeared to be characterized by a TCR beta motif made up of fewer than ten highly homologous amino acid variants.

Library prep was done by 5' RACE. Sequencing used an Illumina HiSeq 2500. TCRdb cleaned the public reads at Q25 with fastp, built clones with MiXCR and kept in-frame beta chains. Records with the same CDR3 protein are collapsed into one entry carrying the most frequent genes and DNA. The sample table contains 450,000 or so distinct CDR3 sequences; only one count was recorded for approximately 26% of them. The ten largest clones add up to 0.89% of the sample. Antigens for these TCRs are unknown. Sequenced input: blood, either unsorted or a sorted T cell fraction (not recorded which). The receptors were gathered from a male donor with ankylosing spondylitis.

The chain has TRBV6-1 and TRBJ2-1; weak D call: TRBD1 (6 bases). Looked up from germline, CDR1 is MNHNS and CDR2 is SASEGT. Trimming cost V 5 bases and J 4 bases, with 15 bases left between them. There are 15 residues in the CDR3. CDR3 loop: CASSRPGHEYNEQFF. The CDR3, as DNA: TGTGCCAGCAGTAGACCGGGACACGAGTACAATGAGCAGTTCTTC.

The chain links TRBV20-1 to TRBJ2-1; the D call may be TRBD1 or TRBD2 (5 bases each). Looked up from germline, CDR1 is DFQATT and CDR2 is SNEGSKA (reference sequence). This CDR3 has 15 amino acids. Trimming removed 0 bases from V and 0 bases from J, with 9 bases in between. The DNA of the CDR3 is TGCAGTGCTAGAGAAAGGGACCACTCCTACAATGAGCAGTTCTTC. It translates to CSARERDHSYNEQFF.

The rearrangement joins TRBV10-3 to TRBJ2-7; D is perhaps TRBD1 (6 bases). Germline V CDR1 and CDR2: ENHRY, SYGVKD. The V end was cut by 0 bases, the J end by 2 bases, with 11 bases between. The CDR3 length is 15 residues. CDR3 amino acids: CAISESNRVAYEQYV. In DNA form, the CDR3 reads TGTGCCATCAGTGAGTCGAACAGGGTAGCCTACGAGCAGTACGTC.

In DNA form, the CDR3 reads TGTGCCAGCTCACCACCAATCGCCAGCTCCTACAATGAGCAGTTCTTC. As protein: CASSPPIASSYNEQFF. The chain employs TRBV18 and TRBJ2-1; no clear D. V was pared by 0 bases and J by 0 bases, with 9 bases between. This CDR3 is 16 amino acids long. Germline loops: CDR1 KGHSH, CDR2 LQKENI. The variable domain in full, completed from reference TRBV18 and TRBJ2-1, reads NAGVMQNPRHLVRRRGQEARLRCSPMKGHSHVYWYRQLPEEGLKFMVYLQKENIIDESGMPKERFSAEFPKEGPSILRIQQVVRGDSAAYFCASSPPIASSYNEQFFGPGTRLTVL.

The V and J genes are TRBV19 and TRBJ2-7, with 9 bases that match TRBD1. This CDR3 region has 14 residues. CDR1 is LNHDA, CDR2 SQIVND, per germline (reference sequence). V shed 6 bases and J 0 bases; nucleotides not matched to a gene: 3. This chain's CDR3 is CASRQQGASYEQYF. The CDR3 coding sequence is TGTGCCAGTAGACAACAGGGGGCCTCCTACGAGCAGTACTTC.

A few counts support this clonotype. The V and J genes are TRBV12-3 or TRBV12-4 and TRBJ1-3; 7 nucleotides agree with TRBD1. The CDR3 extends over 15 amino acids. With V trimmed by 6 bases and J by 0 bases, 5 bases remained unmatched. CDR3 in amino acids: CASSDRDSSGNTIYF. CDR3 nucleotides: TGTGCCAGCAGCGACAGGGACAGCTCTGGAAACACCATATATTTT.

V usage is TRBV20-1 and J usage is TRBJ1-2; TRBD1 aligns across 8 bases. V lost 5 bases to trimming and J lost 1 base; unmatched junction nucleotides: 3. The CDR3 extends over 13 amino acids. CDR1 DFQATT and CDR2 SNEGSKA come from the germline V gene (reference sequence). The CDR3 DNA reads as TGCAGTGCTGGGGACAGGATTAACTATGGCTACACCTTC. This translates into CSAGDRINYGYTF.